This T cell receptor beta chain was obtained from a study of T cell responses to AZD1222 COVID-19 vaccine. Study-wide results and limits: Reportedly, nearly half the spike-specific TCRs target unmutated variant regions.

V was cut by 0 bases and J by 5 bases, with 10 bases left in between. Germline V gene sequence: CDR1 MNHEY, CDR2 SVGAGI. The CDR3 runs 14 residues. The table came from immunoSEQ multiplex PCR; TCRdb's copy has only in-frame clones and leaves some out. The sample consists of fewer than 200,000 clones, roughly 92% of them appearing once. Notes on this clone: Its antigen remains unidentified.

The sequences come from peripheral blood, collected 28 days after the second AZD1222 dose. This chain uses TRBV6-5 with TRBJ1-1; maybe TRBD1 (5 bases). This clonotype was obtained from an adult who received the AZD1222 COVID-19 vaccine. The CDR3, as DNA: TGTGCCAGCAGTTACTCCCGGGGGTATACTGAAGCTTTCTTT. Amino acid sequence: CASSYSRGYTEAFF.